The 32 T cell receptor beta chains presented below share a single source sample, sequenced in a study of blood T cell repertoires in COVID-19. Clones were read by immunoSEQ multiplex PCR, and TCRdb kept only the in-frame ones, dropping some. The profile shows some 350,000 clones, around nine tenths of them singletons. The sequenced sample consisted of peripheral blood. All receptors derive from a woman aged 18-30 years who had recovered from COVID-19.

The chain combines TRBV5-1 with TRBJ2-7, with TRBD2 identical over 11 bases. CDR1 SGHRS and CDR2 YFSETQ come from the germline V gene. The CDR3 is 15 amino acids. The J segment lost 4 bases and the V segment lost 0 bases, leaving 3 bases of the junction unmatched. The CDR3 DNA sequence: TGCGCCAGCAGCTTGGGCGGGACTAGCGGATACGAGCAGTACGTC. Its translation: CASSLGGTSGYEQYV.

The chain recombines TRBV5-4 with TRBJ2-3, with a weak D call TRBD2 (5 bases). The CDR3 has 15 residues. Between the trimmed V and J ends, which lost 0 bases and 1 base, there was a span of 9 bases. Per germline, CDR1 SGHNT and CDR2 YYREEE (reference sequence). The CDR3 protein is CASSLAAGRTDTQYF. CDR3 coding DNA: TGTGCCAGCAGCTTGGCGGCGGGCCGCACAGATACGCAGTATTTT.

This clone was counted once. This chain connects TRBV4-1 to TRBJ1-4; the D gene is possibly TRBD1 (6 bases). Germline CDR1 and CDR2: MGHRA and YSYEKL. V was shortened by 10 bases and J by 13 bases, with 19 bases between the two germline ends. The CDR3 has 12 residues. In DNA, the CDR3 is TGCGCCACCCTAGGGGGAGGGACGCGACTGTTTTTT. This translates into CATLGGGTRLFF.

This chain uses TRBV2 with TRBJ2-7; TRBD1 might be the D (5 bases). The germline CDR1 and CDR2 sequences are SNHLY and FYNNEI. This CDR3 contains 16 residues. The V and J ends lost 1 base and 7 bases respectively, with 20 bases between them. CDR3 DNA: TGTGCCAGCAGTGAAGACTATAGACTGGGGCTACGGGAGCAGTACGTC. Residues: CASSEDYRLGLREQYV.

A remark on this clone: Mismatch with germline at one junction end may stem from a read error. This chain links TRBV18 with TRBJ2-5; D is uncertain. CDR3 length: 13 residues. CDR1 is KGHSH, CDR2 LQKENI, per germline. CDR3 nucleotides: TGTGCCAGCTCCCCACTCGGTGAAGAGACCCAGTACTTC. It is translated as CASSPLGEETQYF.

The chain has TRBV7-8 and TRBJ2-5; 7 nucleotides agree with TRBD1. CDR3 length: 16 residues. Germline V gene lookup returns CDR1 SGHVS and CDR2 FQNEAQ. V shed 5 bases, J shed 0 bases, and the junction held 9 bases outside the gene matches. CDR3 sequence reads: CASSMPTGTYQETQYF. The DNA of the CDR3 is TGTGCCAGCAGCATGCCGACAGGGACCTACCAAGAGACCCAGTACTTC.

This chain uses TRBV7-2 with TRBJ1-3; no reliable D call. Looked up from germline, CDR1 is SGHTA and CDR2 is FQGNSA. Deletions cut 6 bases from V and 0 bases from J, with 9 bases between. The CDR3 sequence is 14 residues long. Written as DNA, the CDR3 is TGTGCCAGCAGTTCTCCGTCCTCTGGAAACACCATATATTTT. Its protein product is CASSSPSSGNTIYF.

The rearrangement links TRBV5-1 to TRBJ2-1; 7 bases map to TRBD1. The length of the CDR3 is 13 residues. The V gene's germline CDR1 is SGHRS and CDR2 YFSETQ. Germline trimming cut 4 bases from V and 6 bases from J; bases unmatched to any gene: 4. CDR3 sequence: CASSIDRVNEQFF. The CDR3 region has the DNA TGCGCCAGCAGCATTGACAGGGTCAATGAGCAGTTCTTC.

The J gene is TRBJ1-6, the V gene TRBV10-3, with a possible D match to TRBD1 (5 bases). CDR1 and CDR2 (germline): ENHRY, SYGVKD. The ends were cut back, 0 bases at V and 10 bases at J, with 25 bases in the middle. There are 19 residues in the CDR3. The CDR3 bases are TGTGCCATCAGTGAGTCGACTCTCCCCTTGGACACATCCGAGTCACCCCTCCACTTT. It specifies CAISESTLPLDTSESPLHF.

The gene calls are TRBV9 and TRBJ2-1; 10 nucleotides align to TRBD2. This CDR3 region has 13 residues. J was trimmed by 10 bases and V by 2 bases; bases with no gene match: 3. Germline loops: CDR1 SGDLS, CDR2 YYNGEE. The CDR3 DNA sequence: TGTGCCAGCAGCGTCTTACTAGCGGGAGAGCAGTTCTTC. Its translation is CASSVLLAGEQFF.

This chain links TRBV5-1 with TRBJ1-1; tentatively, D is TRBD1 (6 bases). V dropped 2 bases and J dropped 1 base, with 18 bases sitting between them. This CDR3 has 17 residues. Germline lookup yields CDR1 SGHRS and CDR2 YFSETQ. CDR3 DNA sequence: TGCGCCAGCAGCTTACTCATAGACTGGGGACAGAACACTGAAGCTTTCTTT. Translating it yields CASSLLIDWGQNTEAFF.

This chain links TRBV5-4 with TRBJ2-1; 7 bases match TRBD2. This CDR3 has 14 amino acids. Germline V gene lookup returns CDR1 SGHNT and CDR2 YYREEE (reference sequence). V dropped 4 bases and J dropped 10; count of bases not matched to a gene: 11. CDR3 sequence: CASSPRDFGGEQFF. DNA for the CDR3: TGTGCCAGCAGCCCGAGGGACTTCGGGGGGGAGCAGTTCTTC.

V usage is TRBV25-1 and J usage is TRBJ2-3, with 12 bases identical to TRBD2. CDR3 length: 15 amino acids. V lost 1 base, J lost 11 bases, and 7 bases stayed unmatched. Germline CDR1 reads MGHDK; CDR2 reads SYGVNS. As DNA, the CDR3 is TGTGCCAGCAGTGAATCCCCTAGCGGGAGGGCCGGGCAGTATTTT. It specifies CASSESPSGRAGQYF.

This chain joins TRBV4-1 and TRBJ2-3; tentative D call: TRBD2 (6 bases). V lost 2 bases and J 1 base, leaving 7 bases between the germline ends. The germline gives CDR1 MGHRA, CDR2 YSYEKL. The CDR3 has 14 amino acids. The CDR3 protein is CASSQSSGTDTQYF. The CDR3 DNA reads as TGCGCCAGCAGCCAATCTAGCGGCACAGATACGCAGTATTTT.

This clone was seen only a few times. This chain links TRBV6-1 with TRBJ2-6; the D gene is possibly TRBD1 (6 bases). Looked up from germline, CDR1 is MNHNS and CDR2 is SASEGT. V lost 3 bases, J lost 0 bases, and 18 bases lay in between. The CDR3 consists of 19 residues. The CDR3 loop is CASSETRGRGSSGANVLTF. As DNA, the CDR3 is TGTGCCAGCAGTGAGACCCGGGGCAGGGGAAGCTCTGGGGCCAACGTCCTGACTTTC.

The gene calls are TRBV5-1 and TRBJ1-4; 9 nucleotides agree with TRBD1. After removal of 0 bases from V and 3 bases from J, the junction contained 3 bases not matched to a gene. The CDR3 spans 16 residues. Germline CDR1 is SGHRS and CDR2 is YFSETQ. In DNA form, the CDR3 reads TGCGCCAGCAGCTTGGACAGGGGGCGTTCTAATGAAAAACTGTTTTTT. It specifies CASSLDRGRSNEKLFF.

The chain couples TRBV19 to TRBJ2-7, with a possible D match to TRBD2 (5 bases). The germline CDR1 and CDR2 sequences are LNHDA and SQIVND (reference sequence). The CDR3 length is 14 residues. V dropped 6 bases and J dropped 3 bases, with 15 bases sitting between them. DNA of the CDR3: TGTGCCAGTAGCCTAGAGGTACGGGGCTACGAGCAGTACGTC. It yields the protein CASSLEVRGYEQYV.

This sequence joins TRBV23-1 and TRBJ1-1; D gene unclear. TRBV23-1 is noted as an ORF with a role that remains uncertain. This CDR3 spans 12 amino acids. V gave up 6 bases and J gave up 5 bases, with 10 bases separating them. The CDR3 DNA reads as TGCGCCAGCAGACCCGGAGGGACTGAAGCTTTCTTT. Its protein product is CASRPGGTEAFF.

The J gene is TRBJ2-7, the V gene TRBV2, with 11 bases lining up with TRBD2. The V gene's germline CDR1 is SNHLY and CDR2 FYNNEI. V lost 6 bases to trimming and J lost 6 bases; unmatched junction nucleotides: 4. The CDR3 extends over 13 amino acids. CDR3 residues: CASRIAGGLEQYV. The CDR3 region has the DNA TGTGCCAGCAGGATAGCGGGAGGGCTCGAGCAGTACGTC.

The chain couples TRBV5-1 to TRBJ2-3; perhaps TRBD2 as D (6 bases). Germline V lookup: CDR1 SGHRS, CDR2 YFSETQ. V was shortened by 3 bases and J by 5 bases, with 22 bases between the two germline ends. This CDR3 has 17 residues. The CDR3 bases are TGCGCCAGCAGCTCGGGTACTAGCTCGGCGATGAGAGATACGCAGTATTTT. Translation gives CASSSGTSSAMRDTQYF.

This chain connects TRBV5-6 to TRBJ2-7, with TRBD1 matching over 11 bases. Germline V lookup: CDR1 SGHDT, CDR2 YYEEEE. V trimming: 3 bases; J trimming: 4 bases; junction bases outside the gene matches: 9. The CDR3 totals 16 residues. DNA of the CDR3: TGTGCCAGCAGCTCAATTCGGACAGGGGGCGCGTACGAGCAGTACGTC. Its protein product is CASSSIRTGGAYEQYV.

The CDR3 DNA sequence: TGTGCCAGCAGCCAAGATCTCAGGGGGTGGGTAGCTTTCTTT. Translated: CASSQDLRGWVAFF. The V gene is TRBV3-1 (or the pseudogene TRBV3-2), the J gene TRBJ1-1; 7 bases fit TRBD1. Germline V gives CDR1 LGHDT, CDR2 YNNKEL (reference sequence). The CDR3 is 14 residues long. The J segment lost 10 bases and the V segment lost 0 bases, leaving 8 bases of the junction unmatched.

The sample holds one count of this clone. The chain recombines TRBV6-2 or TRBV6-3 with TRBJ2-1; D unresolved. CDR1 and CDR2 (germline): MNHEY, SVGEGT. Trimming removed 2 bases from V and 7 bases from J, with 12 bases in between. The length of the CDR3 is 14 residues. The CDR3 DNA reads TGTGCCAGCAGTTACCTCGCGGTTTCGAATGAGCAGTTCTTC. It codes for CASSYLAVSNEQFF.

This sequence joins TRBV14 and TRBJ1-2, with TRBD1 matching 10 bases. Germline lookup yields CDR1 SGHDN and CDR2 FVKESK. J gave up 5 bases and V 0 bases, and 6 bases lay outside the gene matches. CDR3 length equals 16 residues. CDR3 amino acids: CASSQDLTGGAYGYTF. The CDR3 nucleotides read TGTGCCAGCAGCCAAGACCTGACAGGGGGCGCGTATGGCTACACCTTC.

The J gene is TRBJ2-1, the V gene TRBV5-1, with 7 bases lining up with TRBD2. After removal of 5 bases from V and 7 bases from J, the junction contained 9 bases not matched to a gene. Germline loops: CDR1 SGHRS, CDR2 YFSETQ. There are 14 residues in the CDR3. The CDR3 protein is CASRMRRESNEQFF. CDR3 sequence (DNA): TGCGCCAGCAGGATGCGGCGGGAGTCGAATGAGCAGTTCTTC.

This clone is a singleton in its sample. V usage is TRBV6-4 and J usage is TRBJ2-6; 10 nucleotides line up with TRBD1. J was trimmed by 3 bases and V by 5 bases; bases with no gene match: 4. Germline-derived CDR1 and CDR2 are MRHNA and SNTAGT. The CDR3 is 16 amino acids. CDR3: CASSRTGGGGANVLTF. In DNA form, the CDR3 reads TGTGCCAGCAGTCGGACAGGGGGAGGTGGGGCCAACGTCCTGACTTTC.

V is TRBV2 and J is TRBJ1-5, with D possibly being TRBD1 (6 bases). Looked up from germline, CDR1 is SNHLY and CDR2 is FYNNEI. V was clipped by 6 bases and J by 3 bases, with 15 bases between them. CDR3 length equals 15 residues. The chain's CDR3 is CASSLDRVDNQPQHF. The DNA for the CDR3 is TGTGCCAGCAGCTTGGACAGAGTAGACAATCAGCCCCAGCATTTT.

This clone came up a few times. The chain carries TRBV10-1 and TRBJ1-1; TRBD1 is a possible D gene (5 bases). Trimming shortened V by 0 bases and J by 3 bases, and 11 bases separated the two germline ends. The CDR3 is made up of 15 amino acids. Germline assignment: CDR1 WNHNN and CDR2 SYGVQD (reference sequence). The CDR3 nucleotides are TGCGCCAGCAGTGAGTCCAGGGTTGTGCACACTGAAGCTTTCTTT. It encodes CASSESRVVHTEAFF.

V usage is TRBV7-2 and J usage is TRBJ2-3; no clear D. With 0 bases removed from V and 2 bases from J, the gap between germline ends came to 3 bases. CDR1 is SGHTA, CDR2 FQGNSA, per germline. This CDR3 contains 13 residues. The CDR3 coding sequence is TGTGCCAGCAGCTTAGCGGCCACAGATACGCAGTATTTT. Its translation is CASSLAATDTQYF.

This clone was recorded a few times. The gene calls are TRBV19 and TRBJ1-3, with no clear D. V was pared by 8 bases and J by 0 bases, with 11 bases between. The CDR3 spans 14 residues. From germline, CDR1 is LNHDA and CDR2 SQIVND (reference sequence). CDR3 nucleotides: TGTGCCAGTTCCAGACGGGGCTCTGGAAACACCATATATTTT. It specifies CASSRRGSGNTIYF.

The chain carries TRBV14 and TRBJ2-5, with D possibly matching TRBD2 (5 bases). The V end was cut by 0 bases, the J end by 6 bases, with 11 bases between. Germline V gene data show CDR1 as SGHDN and CDR2 as FVKESK. The CDR3 spans 14 residues. CDR3 DNA: TGTGCCAGCAGCCAAGATCCACGGGGAAAGACCCAGTACTTC. This translates into CASSQDPRGKTQYF.

This clone was counted a single time. The V call is TRBV5-1, the J call TRBJ2-5; 9 nucleotides line up with TRBD2. Germline V lookup: CDR1 SGHRS, CDR2 YFSETQ. The length of the CDR3 is 17 residues. Trimming removed 5 bases from V and 2 bases from J; junction bases left unmatched: 13. CDR3 sequence reads: CASRSLTSGPNQETQYF. For the CDR3, the DNA is TGCGCCAGCAGATCCCTTACTAGCGGGCCTAATCAAGAGACCCAGTACTTC.